This T cell receptor (beta chain) was found in a study of blood T cells in healthy people across ages. Study conclusions and caveats: Since the PBMCs were unsorted, naive and antigen-experienced cells could not be conclusively compared.

This clonotype was seen only a few times. Its antigen is still unknown. Per the germline V gene, CDR1 is MGHRA and CDR2 is YSYEKL. The length of the CDR3 is 17 residues. Losses at the gene ends were 4 bases for V and 0 bases for J; bases not matched to a gene: 7. The total RNA that was extracted per sample amounted to at least 5.5 micrograms. Then a second PCR, running about 6 to 11 cycles, was carried out with a sample-barcoded 5' primer and a J-beta primer mix. Every sample gave at least 2.5 million paired-end reads containing CDR3. One entry per CDR3 protein results from TCRdb running MiXCR on the 5' RACE reads. This table has hundreds of thousands of distinct CDR3 sequences, 21% appearing once.

V usage is TRBV4-1 and J usage is TRBJ2-1, with 9 positions matching TRBD2. Source material: blood. This sequence originates from a man aged 70-80 years in good health. The CDR3 reads CASSLSGSTFSYNEQFF. The CDR3 bases are TGCGCCAGCAGCCTTAGCGGGAGCACCTTCTCCTACAATGAGCAGTTCTTC.